This TCR beta chain was profiled in a study of shared clonotypes between healthy human individuals. General observations from the study: Sampling used blood alone; tissue repertoires probably differ.

Profiled with immunoSEQ multiplex PCR; TCRdb holds only in-frame clones, not every one. The profile shows 2 million to 2.5 million clones, roughly 93% of them singletons. The CDR3 totals 15 residues. Germline V gene lookup returns CDR1 SGHRS and CDR2 YFSETQ. V lost 2 bases and J lost 4; bases outside the gene matches: 8. A note on this clone: The antigen is undetermined.

Negatively enriched CD4+ T cells were divided by CD45RA into naive and memory. The chain employs TRBV5-1 and TRBJ1-2; 7 positions match TRBD1. The receptor was derived from a man aged 18 to 35 in good health. Some clones in this sample may be carry-over from other donors' samples. Input material: naive CD4+ T cells from PBMCs. Subset: CD45RA+ positively selected. This chain's CDR3 is CASSFTGEVSYGYTF. Here the CDR3 DNA reads TGCGCCAGCAGCTTCACAGGGGAAGTCAGCTATGGCTACACCTTC.